This TCR beta chain was documented in a study of early T cells in non-severe SARS-CoV-2 infection (dated by TCRdb to the early 2020s). Regarding the complete study: Bulk RNA from unsorted whole blood was used for TCR sequencing, so alpha and beta chains could not be paired.

V is pared back by 8 bases and J by 7 bases, with 11 bases lying between the germline termini. The CDR3 spans 11 residues, from the cysteine through the phenylalanine. Only CDR3 DNA is held: 33 bases, read in frame from base 1. In the germline V gene (reference sequence), CDR1 corresponds to LGHDT and CDR2 to YNNKEL. This clonotype was seen ten or more times. The antigen it binds to is not known. No base quality information exists; no much larger clone differs at one position. The study was a case-control design nested within a healthcare worker cohort in London, UK, with weekly nasopharyngeal swab PCR tests and blood sampling. Healthcare workers were enrolled in the week of the UK lockdown, from 23 to 31 March 2020, and were followed every week for up to about 16 weeks. Library prep was done by 5' RACE. The data were produced on a NextSeq 500. In the TCR library protocol, unique molecular identifiers were attached to individual cDNA molecules to correct for PCR bias and sequencing error. Both TCR alpha and beta chains were sequenced, and tight co-correlation was observed between alpha and beta sequence abundances in each sample. From the authors' description of their analysis: Decombinator V4 was used to annotate TCR sequences for V gene, J gene and CDR3. Expanded TCRs were defined as changing significantly between any two time points under a Poisson model with p below 0.0001. TCR abundances were normalised to the total number of TCRs sequenced per sample and were expressed as counts per million. TRAV1-2 paired with TRAJ12, TRAJ20 or TRAJ33 defined MAIT TCRs, while TRAV10 paired with TRAJ18 defined iNKT TCRs. VDJdb, accessed 1 November 2021, was searched for CMV, EBV and SARS-CoV-2 annotated TCRs, with TCRs annotated for multiple antigens excluded. The raw public data were reprocessed by TCRdb itself: fastp quality trimming at Q25, MiXCR clonotype calling, in-frame beta chains only. Entries that share a CDR3 protein sequence are merged under the most common genes and DNA. The V and J calls reflect TCRdb's pipeline rather than the authors' work. This sample has fewer than 30,000 distinct CDR3 sequences in its table, and 5% to 6.5% of those were observed once. The biggest ten clones account for 34% of the sample.

Study-wide conclusions, independent of this receptor: Matching against VDJdb was skewed toward anti-spike CD8 responses, likely underestimated virus-specific expansions, and missed private and CD4 specificities.

The origin of this receptor is an adult who was a healthcare worker with PCR-confirmed SARS-CoV-2 infection or an uninfected control (not recorded which). The chain links TRBV3-1 with TRBJ1-1; the best D guess is TRBD1, with 5 bases matching. This specimen consisted of whole blood, obtained at baseline. The base sequence is TGTGCCAGCGCACACGGGGGTGAAGCTTTCTTT. This encodes CASAHGGEAFF.